This TCR beta chain came from a study of shared clonotypes between healthy human individuals. Study results and limitations: Relative to memory subsets, naive subsets generally showed larger estimated richness. Incompleteness in sorted-subset sequencing, despite large depth, was shown by rarefaction.

A note on this clone: Its cognate antigen is unknown.

Clones were sequenced by immunoSEQ multiplex PCR, and TCRdb holds only the in-frame ones, with some missing. Among roughly 1,600,000 clones, 97% to 99% were seen once, and the ten largest hold roughly 0.35%. The sequence came from a man aged 30-40 years in good health. The specimen sequenced was naive CD4+ T cells sorted from blood. Sample subset: CD45RA+ positively selected.

The CDR3 DNA follows: TGTGCCAGCAGCCTGAGACAGGGGGCGGCAGATACGCAGTATTTT. This codes for CASSLRQGAADTQYF. The V and J genes are TRBV5-4 and TRBJ2-3, with TRBD1 matching over 10 bases. The length of the CDR3 is 15 residues. The junction had 6 bases not matched to a gene; V was cut back by 4 bases and J by 4 bases. Germline assignment: CDR1 SGHNT and CDR2 YYREEE (reference sequence). The whole variable domain, remainder taken from reference TRBV5-4 and TRBJ2-3, is ETGVTQSPTHLIKTRGQQVTLRCSSQSGHNTVSWYQQALGQGPQFIFQYYREEENGRGNFPPRFSGLQFPNYSSELNVNALELDDSALYLCASSLRQGAADTQYFGPGTRLTVL.